This TCR beta chain was sequenced for a study of T cells in Graves' hyperthyroidism and ophthalmopathy. Points from the study as a whole: Blood shared most expanded thyroid clonotypes above 0.001. Through a model of 13 V-J features, ophthalmopathy was separated from stable hyperthyroidism.

Stable Graves' hyperthyroidism meant no ophthalmopathy progression within 18 months. Used for diagnoses were clinical symptoms, serum thyroxine and TRAb, thyroid ultrasound and orbital computed tomography. Amplified TCR beta CDR3 regions came from RNA transcripts. Primed by the HTBI set, a first-round RT-PCR was run on the TCR CDR3. TCRdb itself ran the multiplex PCR reads through MiXCR, one entry per CDR3 protein. The sample lists some 440,000 distinct CDR3 sequences, around 14% occurring once. This CDR3 is 15 amino acids long. Germline CDR1 and CDR2: SGHTS and YDEGEE. Remarks on this clonotype: What it binds is not known. At one end the junction does not follow the germline gene, possibly because of a read error.

This rearrangement joins TRBV5-8 to TRBJ2-3; 10 bases map to TRBD1. This sequence was found in a woman aged 18-35 years with Graves' hyperthyroidism. The sample was blood. The CDR3 DNA sequence: TGTGCCAACAGCCTGACAGGGGGCCGCACAGATACGCAGTATTTT. Translating it yields CANSLTGGRTDTQYF.